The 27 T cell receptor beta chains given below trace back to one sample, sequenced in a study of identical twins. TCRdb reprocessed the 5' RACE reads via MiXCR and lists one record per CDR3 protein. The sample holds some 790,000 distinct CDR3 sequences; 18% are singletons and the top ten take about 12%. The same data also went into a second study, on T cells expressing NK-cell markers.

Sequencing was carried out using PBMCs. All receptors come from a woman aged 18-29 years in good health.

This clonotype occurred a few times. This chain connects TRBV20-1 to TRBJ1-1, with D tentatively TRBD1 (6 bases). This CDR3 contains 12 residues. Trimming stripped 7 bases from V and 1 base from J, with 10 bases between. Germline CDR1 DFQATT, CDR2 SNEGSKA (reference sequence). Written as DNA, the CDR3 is TGCAGTGTGGGGGCCCCGAACACTGAAGCTTTCTTT. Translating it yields CSVGAPNTEAFF.

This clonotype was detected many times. CDR3 in amino acids: CAIRREQVGEQYF. CDR3 coding DNA: TGTGCCATCAGGCGAGAACAGGTCGGCGAGCAGTACTTC. The genes are TRBV10-3 and TRBJ2-7, with D possibly being TRBD1 (5 bases). The germline CDR1 and CDR2 sequences are ENHRY and SYGVKD. The germline V and J ends were trimmed by 6 bases and 6 bases, with 15 bases remaining between them. The CDR3 sequence is 13 residues long.

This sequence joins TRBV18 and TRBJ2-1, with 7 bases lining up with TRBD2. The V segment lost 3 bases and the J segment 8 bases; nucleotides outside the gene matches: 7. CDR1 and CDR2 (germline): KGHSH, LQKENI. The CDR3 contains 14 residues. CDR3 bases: TGTGCCAGCTCACCCGGTGTGGGAGGGGATGAGCAGTTCTTC. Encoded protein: CASSPGVGGDEQFF.

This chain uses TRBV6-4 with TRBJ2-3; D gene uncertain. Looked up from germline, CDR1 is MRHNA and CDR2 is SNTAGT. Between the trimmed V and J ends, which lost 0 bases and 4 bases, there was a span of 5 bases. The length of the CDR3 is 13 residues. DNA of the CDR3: TGTGCCAGCAGTGACTCCCTAGCAGATACGCAGTATTTT. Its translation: CASSDSLADTQYF.

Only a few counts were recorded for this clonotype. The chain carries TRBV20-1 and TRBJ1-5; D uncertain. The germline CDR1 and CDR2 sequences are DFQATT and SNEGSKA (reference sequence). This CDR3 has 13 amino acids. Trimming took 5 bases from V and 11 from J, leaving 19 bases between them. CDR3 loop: CSALDARVGSQHF. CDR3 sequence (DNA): TGCAGTGCTTTAGACGCACGGGTGGGGTCCCAGCATTTT.

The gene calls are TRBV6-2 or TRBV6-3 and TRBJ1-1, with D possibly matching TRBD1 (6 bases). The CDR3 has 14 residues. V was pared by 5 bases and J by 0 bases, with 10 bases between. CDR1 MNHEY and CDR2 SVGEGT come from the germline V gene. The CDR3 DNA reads TGTGCCAGCAGTCAATCAGGGGTGAACACTGAAGCTTTCTTT. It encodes CASSQSGVNTEAFF.

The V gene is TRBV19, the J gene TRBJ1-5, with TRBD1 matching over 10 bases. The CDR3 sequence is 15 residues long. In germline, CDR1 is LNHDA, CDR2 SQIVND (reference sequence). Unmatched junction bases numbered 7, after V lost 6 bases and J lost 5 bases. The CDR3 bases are TGTGCCAGTAGGCAGACAGGGGGCAGGGATCAGCCCCAGCATTTT. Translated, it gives CASRQTGGRDQPQHF.

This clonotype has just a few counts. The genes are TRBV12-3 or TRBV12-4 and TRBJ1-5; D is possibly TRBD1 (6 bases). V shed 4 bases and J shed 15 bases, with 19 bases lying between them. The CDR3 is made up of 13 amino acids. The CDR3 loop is CASSSREQGLSHF. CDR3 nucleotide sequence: TGTGCCAGCAGTTCCAGGGAACAGGGTCTGTCGCATTTT.

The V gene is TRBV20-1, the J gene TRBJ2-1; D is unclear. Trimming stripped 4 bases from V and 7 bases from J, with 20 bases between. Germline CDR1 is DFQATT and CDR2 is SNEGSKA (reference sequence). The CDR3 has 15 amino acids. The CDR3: CSAMLQARVVNEQFF. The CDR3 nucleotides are TGCAGTGCTATGTTGCAAGCGCGCGTGGTAAATGAGCAGTTCTTC.

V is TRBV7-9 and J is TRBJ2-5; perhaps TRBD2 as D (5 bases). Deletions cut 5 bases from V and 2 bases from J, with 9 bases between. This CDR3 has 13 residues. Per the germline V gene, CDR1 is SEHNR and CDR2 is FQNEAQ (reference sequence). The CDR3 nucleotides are TGTGCCAGCAGCCCGGACTTACAAGAGACCCAGTACTTC. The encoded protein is CASSPDLQETQYF.

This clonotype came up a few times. In nucleotides, the CDR3 is TGCGCCAGCAGCTTGCGCGGGAGGCCCTCCTACAATGAGCAGTTCTTC. Translating it yields CASSLRGRPSYNEQFF. The gene calls are TRBV5-1 and TRBJ2-1, with 8 bases aligning to TRBD2. The CDR3 runs 16 residues. The germline CDR1 and CDR2 sequences are SGHRS and YFSETQ. With V trimmed by 1 base and J by 0 bases, 3 bases remained unmatched. Full variable domain (remainder filled in from reference TRBV5-1 and TRBJ2-1): KAGVTQTPRYLIKTRGQQVTLSCSPISGHRSVSWYQQTPGQGLQFLFEYFSETQRNKGNFPGRFSGRQFSNSRSEMNVSTLELGDSALYLCASSLRGRPSYNEQFFGPGTRLTVL.

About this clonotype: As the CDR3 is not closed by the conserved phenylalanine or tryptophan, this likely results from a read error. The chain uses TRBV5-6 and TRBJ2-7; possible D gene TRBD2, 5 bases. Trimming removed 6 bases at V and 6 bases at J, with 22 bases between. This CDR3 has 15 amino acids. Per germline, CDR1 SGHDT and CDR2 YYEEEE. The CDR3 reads CASTSGPLEPGEQYI. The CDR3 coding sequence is TGTGCCAGCACCTCGGGCCCACTAGAACCAGGCGAGCAGTACATC.

The CDR3 nucleotides are TGCGCCAGCAGCCCCTGGACAGGGGACGGCTACACCTTC. The encoded protein is CASSPWTGDGYTF. This sequence joins TRBV5-1 and TRBJ1-2, with 9 bases matching TRBD1. J was trimmed by 8 bases and V by 4 bases; bases with no gene match: 6. There are 13 residues in the CDR3. Germline-derived CDR1 and CDR2 are SGHRS and YFSETQ.

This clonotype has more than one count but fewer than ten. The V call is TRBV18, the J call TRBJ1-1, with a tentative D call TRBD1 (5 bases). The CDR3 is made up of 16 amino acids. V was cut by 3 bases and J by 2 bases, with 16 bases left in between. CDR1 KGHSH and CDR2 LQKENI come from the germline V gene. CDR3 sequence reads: CASSPKWGGTNTEAFF. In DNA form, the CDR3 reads TGTGCCAGCTCACCTAAGTGGGGGGGGACTAACACTGAAGCTTTCTTT.

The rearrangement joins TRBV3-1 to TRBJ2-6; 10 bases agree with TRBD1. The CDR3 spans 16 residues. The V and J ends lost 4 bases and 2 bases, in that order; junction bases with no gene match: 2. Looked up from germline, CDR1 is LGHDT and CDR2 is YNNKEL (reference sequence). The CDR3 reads CASSRTGGAGANVLTF. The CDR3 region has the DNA TGTGCCAGCAGCCGGACAGGGGGGGCTGGGGCCAACGTCCTGACTTTC.

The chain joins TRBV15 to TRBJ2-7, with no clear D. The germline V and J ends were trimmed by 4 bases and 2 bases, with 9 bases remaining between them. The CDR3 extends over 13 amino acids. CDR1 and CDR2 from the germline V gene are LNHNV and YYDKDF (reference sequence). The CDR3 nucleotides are TGTGCCACCAGCAAGGGTGCAACCTACGAGCAGTACTTC. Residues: CATSKGATYEQYF. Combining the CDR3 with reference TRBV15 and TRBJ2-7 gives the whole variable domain DAMVIQNPRYQVTQFGKPVTLSCSQTLNHNVMYWYQQKSSQAPKLLFHYYDKDFNNEADTPDNFQSRRPNTSFCFLDIRSPGLGDTAMYLCATSKGATYEQYFGPGTRLTVT.

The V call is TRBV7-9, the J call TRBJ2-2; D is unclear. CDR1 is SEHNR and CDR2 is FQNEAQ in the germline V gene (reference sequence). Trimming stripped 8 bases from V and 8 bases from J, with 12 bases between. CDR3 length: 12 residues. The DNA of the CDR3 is TGTGCCAGCGTACACCAAAGGGGGGAGCTGTTTTTT. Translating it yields CASVHQRGELFF.

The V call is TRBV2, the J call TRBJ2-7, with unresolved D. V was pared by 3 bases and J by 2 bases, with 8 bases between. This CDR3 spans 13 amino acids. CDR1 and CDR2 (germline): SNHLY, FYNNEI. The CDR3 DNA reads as TGTGCCAGCAGTGACTCTATGGCCTACGAGCAGTACTTC. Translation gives CASSDSMAYEQYF.

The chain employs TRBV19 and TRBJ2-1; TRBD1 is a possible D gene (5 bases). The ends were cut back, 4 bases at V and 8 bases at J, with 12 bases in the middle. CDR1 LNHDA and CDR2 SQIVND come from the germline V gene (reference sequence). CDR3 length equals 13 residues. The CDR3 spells CASSNKEGDEQFF. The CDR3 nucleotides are TGTGCCAGTAGTAACAAGGAAGGGGATGAGCAGTTCTTC. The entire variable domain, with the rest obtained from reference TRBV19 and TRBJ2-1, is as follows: DGGITQSPKYLFRKEGQNVTLSCEQNLNHDAMYWYRQDPGQGLRLIYYSQIVNDFQKGDIAEGYSVSREKKESFPLTVTSAQKNPTAFYLCASSNKEGDEQFFGPGTRLTVL.

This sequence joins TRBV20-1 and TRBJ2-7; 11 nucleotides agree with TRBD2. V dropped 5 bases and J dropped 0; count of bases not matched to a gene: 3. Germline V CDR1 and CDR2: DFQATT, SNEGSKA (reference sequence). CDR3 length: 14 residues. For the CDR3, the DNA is TGCAGTGCTGCGACTAGCGGGGCCTCCTACGAGCAGTACTTC. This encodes CSAATSGASYEQYF.

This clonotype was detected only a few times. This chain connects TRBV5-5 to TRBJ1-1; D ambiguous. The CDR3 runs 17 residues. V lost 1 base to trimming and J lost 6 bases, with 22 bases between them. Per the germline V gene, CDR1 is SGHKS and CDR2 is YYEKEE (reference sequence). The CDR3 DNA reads TGTGCCAGCAGCTTGCAGATTTCGGCCCGAAGTCGAGCTGAAGCTTTCTTT. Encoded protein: CASSLQISARSRAEAFF.

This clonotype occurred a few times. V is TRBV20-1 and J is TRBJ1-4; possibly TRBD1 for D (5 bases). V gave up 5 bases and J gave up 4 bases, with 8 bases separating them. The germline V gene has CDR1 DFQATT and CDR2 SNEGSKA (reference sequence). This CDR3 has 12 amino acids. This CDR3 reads CSAGGLNEKLFF. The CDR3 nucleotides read TGCAGTGCTGGGGGACTTAATGAAAAACTGTTTTTT.

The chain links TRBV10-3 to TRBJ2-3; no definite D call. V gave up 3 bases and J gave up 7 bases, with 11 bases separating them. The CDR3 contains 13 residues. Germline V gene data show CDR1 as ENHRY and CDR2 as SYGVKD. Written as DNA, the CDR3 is TGTGCCATCAGTGAAAAGGGCCGAAATACGCAGTATTTT. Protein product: CAISEKGRNTQYF.

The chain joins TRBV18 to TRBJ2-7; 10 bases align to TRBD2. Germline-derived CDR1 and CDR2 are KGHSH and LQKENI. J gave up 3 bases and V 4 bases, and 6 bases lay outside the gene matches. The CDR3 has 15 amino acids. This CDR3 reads CASSLPGTSVYEQYF. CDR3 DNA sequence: TGTGCCAGCTCACTTCCCGGGACTAGCGTCTACGAGCAGTACTTC.

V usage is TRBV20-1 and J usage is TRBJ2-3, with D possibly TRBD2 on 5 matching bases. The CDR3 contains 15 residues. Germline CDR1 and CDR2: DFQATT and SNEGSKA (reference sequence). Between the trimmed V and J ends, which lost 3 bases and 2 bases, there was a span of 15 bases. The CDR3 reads CSASKAGDSTDTQYF. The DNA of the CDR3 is TGCAGTGCTAGTAAGGCGGGCGACTCCACAGATACGCAGTATTTT.

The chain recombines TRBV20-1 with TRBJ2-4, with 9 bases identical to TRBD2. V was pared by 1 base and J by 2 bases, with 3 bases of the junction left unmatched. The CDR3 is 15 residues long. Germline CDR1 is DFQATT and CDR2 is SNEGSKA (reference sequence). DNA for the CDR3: TGCAGTGCTAGAGGGCGGGGGGGATCCAAAAACATTCAGTACTTC. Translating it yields CSARGRGGSKNIQYF.

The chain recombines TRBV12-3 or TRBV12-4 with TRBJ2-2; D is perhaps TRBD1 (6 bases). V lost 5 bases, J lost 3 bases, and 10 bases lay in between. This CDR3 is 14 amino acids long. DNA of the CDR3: TGTGCCAGCAGTGACAGGATGGACACCGGGGAGCTGTTTTTT. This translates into CASSDRMDTGELFF.